This TCR beta chain originates from a study of blood T cell repertoires in COVID-19 (dated by TCRdb to the early 2020s). Study-level background: Collaborator samples came from the United States, Italy and Spain and covered acute and convalescent phases of COVID-19. The prospective study material was composed of cDNA or gDNA derived from T cells, B-cell-depleted T cells, or PBMCs. The dataset comprised deeply sampled blood TCRbeta repertoires from subjects exposed to, actively infected with, or recovered from COVID-19. A freely available public database, intended as a resource for researchers studying the immune response to SARS-CoV-2, is where the repertoires were released. The samples were drawn from two sources: the first 160 participants of the ongoing ImmuneRACE study, and 1,254 subjects contributed by 6 global collaborators. Sample metadata almost always included a de-identified subject ID, COVID-19 status, age in years and sex. Where HLA class I and class II types were available, the types were taken from metadata supplied by the sample provider, not from assay-based typing.

The germline V gene specifies MRHNA as CDR1 and SNTAGT as CDR2. Spanning cysteine to phenylalanine, the CDR3 consists of 13 amino acids. The retained sequence is limited to the CDR3, 39 bases, with the frame set at the first base. V is cut by 0 bases and J by 10 bases, and the space between the germline ends is 13 bases. TCRbeta CDR3 regions were amplified from genomic DNA by means of the immunoSEQ Assay, a bias-controlled multiplex PCR. In the source study's methods: Nucleated cell counts per sample were estimated from amplification of reference gene primers within the assay. To quantify the absolute abundance of each unique TCRbeta CDR3 rearrangement, sequence reads were collapsed and filtered. For each sample, productive Simpson clonality was calculated by taking the square root of Simpson's diversity index across productive rearrangements. The table comes from immuneACCESS by way of TCRdb, which keeps in-frame sequences with V and J called. Part of the clones is missing from these tables; in studies checked, under half for an unresolved V gene and the rest for unknown reasons. V and J calls and clone size are copied from that table; D and trimming were computed from the DNA. The sample has 540,000 or so clones on record, roughly 91% of them singletons. 7.5% to 9% of the sample is taken by the ten largest.

Overall study results and their limits: Clinical and demographic metadata were provided uncurated, with the amount varying by source and participant.

One collaborating source in Seattle enrolled patients while the patients were actively infected and followed the patients over time throughout the course of disease. Collaborating institutions collected whole blood in K2EDTA tubes following their own protocols. For TCRbeta analysis, collaborator samples were shipped as frozen whole blood, as isolated PBMCs, or as DNA extracted from either sample type. Details on this clone: Its antigen is currently not known. It has no much larger one-base neighbor in the sample; base qualities were not kept.

The chain joins TRBV6-4 to TRBJ2-7, and TRBD2 may be the D gene, going by 5 matching bases. The sample consisted of peripheral blood. This TCR came from a woman aged 45 to 65 with COVID-19, enrolled during active disease. In nucleotide form, the sequence is TGTGCCAGCAGTGACTCGAGACGCCCGGGACAGTACTTC. This is translated as CASSDSRRPGQYF.